The T cell receptor beta chain described here comes from a study of blood T cell repertoires in COVID-19. Assay used: immunoSEQ multiplex PCR; TCRdb lists only in-frame clones, some missing. The sample has approximately 76,000 clones; 86% are singletons. This clone was seen only a few times. CDR3 length equals 14 residues. Unmatched junction bases numbered 0, after V lost 6 bases and J lost 3 bases. Germline CDR1 reads MGHDK; CDR2 reads SYGVNS. This sequence joins TRBV25-1 and TRBJ1-6; 9 bases line up with TRBD1. This sequence was found in a man older than 75 in a cohort sampled during active COVID-19. The sample was peripheral blood. The chain's CDR3 is CASRTGGYNSPLHF. The CDR3 DNA sequence: TGTGCCAGCAGGACAGGGGGCTATAATTCACCCCTCCACTTT.